This TCR beta chain was captured by sequencing in a study of control samples from healthy donors and cancer patients. Data came from immunoSEQ multiplex PCR; TCRdb stores just in-frame clones and leaves some out. The repertoire includes more than 95,000 clones, under 90% of them detected once, and less than 15% sits in the top ten. This CDR3 region has 16 residues. From germline, CDR1 is SGHTA and CDR2 FQGNSA. V gave up 5 bases and J gave up 9 bases; unmatched junction bases: 9. This clonotype was obtained from a woman between 50 and 59 years old in good health. The chain couples TRBV7-2 to TRBJ1-6; TRBD1 agrees at 11 bases. The material sequenced was blood. The CDR3 loop is CASSPSLGQGGSPLHF. For the CDR3, the DNA is TGTGCCAGCAGCCCCTCGCTGGGACAGGGGGGTTCACCCCTCCACTTT.